The 21 T cell receptor beta chains below come from one sample, sequenced in a study of cytomegalovirus exposure and HLA in healthy donors (TCRdb year 2017). The library was produced with the immunoSEQ multiplex PCR assay. For the multiplex PCR, a mixture combining 60 forward primers for TCR Vbeta segments and 13 reverse primers for TCR Jbeta segments was used. TCRdb limited this immuneACCESS table to in-frame rearrangements with V and J called. A share of clones is missing; checked studies link under half to unresolved V genes, and the rest is unexplained. The sample includes roughly 140,000 clones, with roughly 75% observed a single time. The top ten clones comprise approximately 2.3% of the sample. Sequencing input: PBMCs. All receptors derive from a man between 25 and 39 years old in good health and CMV-seronegative.

The chain carries TRBV15 and TRBJ1-4; the match to TRBD1 covers 11 bases. The CDR3 sequence is 19 residues long. Trimming took 5 bases from V and 7 from J; bases not matched to a gene: 18. From germline, CDR1 is LNHNV and CDR2 YYDKDF (reference sequence). The CDR3 coding sequence is TGTGCCACCAGCCCCCAAGTTGGACAGGGGGCGCGTCGGAGTGAAAAACTGTTTTTT. This sequence encodes CATSPQVGQGARRSEKLFF.

The chain links TRBV6-1 to TRBJ1-3; no clear D gene. This CDR3 is built from 13 residues. With 5 bases removed from V and 4 bases from J, the gap between germline ends came to 9 bases. Germline V gives CDR1 MNHNS, CDR2 SASEGT. The CDR3 reads CASSQVEGNTIYF. The CDR3 DNA reads TGTGCCAGCAGTCAAGTTGAGGGAAACACCATATATTTT.

V is TRBV10-1 and J is TRBJ2-1, with D maybe TRBD2 (5 bases). Trimming pared 8 bases from V and 3 bases from J, leaving 11 bases between. CDR3 length: 13 amino acids. Germline lookup yields CDR1 WNHNN and CDR2 SYGVQD (reference sequence). The DNA of the CDR3 is TGCGCCAGCTCCCTCGGGATCTACAATGAGCAGTTCTTC. It specifies CASSLGIYNEQFF.

V and J are TRBV5-4 and TRBJ2-5, with D possibly being TRBD2 (6 bases). This CDR3 is 15 amino acids long. The V gene lost 4 bases and the J gene lost 5 bases, with 18 bases spanning the gap. The germline V gene has CDR1 SGHNT and CDR2 YYREEE (reference sequence). The CDR3 reads CASSRERIAGETQYF. CDR3 sequence (DNA): TGTGCCAGCAGCCGGGAGAGGATTGCGGGGGAGACCCAGTACTTC.

This chain connects TRBV5-1 to TRBJ2-1, with TRBD2 identical over 14 bases. This CDR3 has 15 amino acids. With 4 bases clipped from V and 9 bases from J, the junction kept 6 bases outside the gene matches. Per the germline V gene, CDR1 is SGHRS and CDR2 is YFSETQ. For the CDR3, the DNA is TGCGCCAGCAGCGCCGGGACTAGCGGGAGCGGTGAGCAGTTCTTC. It yields the protein CASSAGTSGSGEQFF.

The V call is TRBV19, the J call TRBJ2-6; D is ambiguous. CDR3 length equals 16 residues. V was cut by 4 bases and J by 0 bases, with 10 bases left in between. CDR1 LNHDA and CDR2 SQIVND come from the germline V gene (reference sequence). The CDR3 loop reads CASSSFGYSGANVLTF. In nucleotides, the CDR3 is TGTGCCAGTAGTAGTTTCGGGTACTCTGGGGCCAACGTCCTGACTTTC.

The chain carries TRBV9 and TRBJ2-1; 7 bases line up with TRBD2. This CDR3 contains 14 residues. Germline trimming cut 2 bases from V and 3 bases from J; bases unmatched to any gene: 2. Germline loops: CDR1 SGDLS, CDR2 YYNGEE. DNA for the CDR3: TGTGCCAGCAGCGTCCTAGCGGACTACAATGAGCAGTTCTTC. Translation: CASSVLADYNEQFF.

The rearrangement links TRBV5-6 to TRBJ2-7, with D hard to call. CDR3 size: 14 residues. CDR1 and CDR2 (germline): SGHDT, YYEEEE. Between the trimmed V and J ends, which lost 4 bases and 3 bases, there was a span of 14 bases. CDR3 residues: CASSQVWVSYEQYF. The CDR3 DNA reads as TGTGCCAGCAGCCAGGTATGGGTGAGCTACGAGCAGTACTTC.

V usage is TRBV4-2 and J usage is TRBJ1-2, with a tentative D call TRBD1 (5 bases). CDR3 length: 16 amino acids. Germline V lookup: CDR1 LGHNA, CDR2 YNFKEQ. V was cut by 1 base and J by 4 bases, with 16 bases left in between. The CDR3 sequence is CASSQGGGERGYGYTF. DNA for the CDR3: TGTGCCAGCAGCCAAGGTGGGGGGGAGCGTGGCTATGGCTACACCTTC.

J is TRBJ2-3 and V is TRBV9; 7 bases fit TRBD1. Germline V CDR1 and CDR2: SGDLS, YYNGEE. With 4 bases clipped from V and 2 bases from J, the junction kept 7 bases outside the gene matches. This CDR3 has 15 amino acids. The CDR3, as DNA: TGTGCCAGCAGCCCGCGGACAGGCCCCACAGATACGCAGTATTTT. Translating gives CASSPRTGPTDTQYF. The entire variable domain, with the rest obtained from reference TRBV9 and TRBJ2-3, is as follows: DSGVTQTPKHLITATGQRVTLRCSPRSGDLSVYWYQQSLDQGLQFLIQYYNGEERAKGNILERFSAQQFPDLHSELNLSSLELGDSALYFCASSPRTGPTDTQYFGPGTRLTVL.

The chain recombines TRBV6-5 with TRBJ2-1; TRBD2 matches 9 bases. Trimming took 0 bases from V and 5 from J; bases not matched to a gene: 5. CDR1 and CDR2 (germline): MNHEY, SVGAGI. The CDR3 runs 16 residues. In DNA form, the CDR3 reads TGTGCCAGCAGTTACTCAGGCGGGAGGGAGAACAATGAGCAGTTCTTC. Protein product: CASSYSGGRENNEQFF.

The table lists this clone with a few counts. J is TRBJ2-7 and V is TRBV19, with 7 positions matching TRBD2. The CDR3 runs 16 residues. The germline V gene has CDR1 LNHDA and CDR2 SQIVND (reference sequence). The trim removed 0 bases at V and 0 bases at J, leaving 5 bases unmatched. The CDR3 coding sequence is TGTGCCAGTAGTATAGACGGGGGGTCCTACTCCTACGAGCAGTACTTC. Its protein product is CASSIDGGSYSYEQYF. The whole variable domain, filled in from reference TRBV19 and TRBJ2-7, reads DGGITQSPKYLFRKEGQNVTLSCEQNLNHDAMYWYRQDPGQGLRLIYYSQIVNDFQKGDIAEGYSVSREKKESFPLTVTSAQKNPTAFYLCASSIDGGSYSYEQYFGPGTRLTVT.

This chain links TRBV5-1 with TRBJ1-1; perhaps TRBD1 as D (6 bases). Trimming left V 4 bases short and J 1 base short, with 14 bases between. CDR1 is SGHRS and CDR2 is YFSETQ in the germline V gene. CDR3 length: 15 amino acids. CDR3 bases: TGCGCCAGCAGCGGGGACATCTACGGGAACACTGAAGCTTTCTTT. Residues: CASSGDIYGNTEAFF.

The CDR3 loop is CASSPQGAGSNQPQHF. The CDR3 nucleotides read TGCGCCAGCAGCCCACAGGGGGCTGGGAGCAATCAGCCCCAGCATTTT. J is TRBJ1-5 and V is TRBV5-1; 9 bases map to TRBD1. Germline CDR1 is SGHRS and CDR2 is YFSETQ. The CDR3 has 16 amino acids. J gave up 1 base and V 4 bases, and 6 bases lay outside the gene matches.

This clone was seen more than once but under ten times. The rearrangement uses TRBV28 and TRBJ1-5; tentative D call: TRBD1 (6 bases). CDR3 size: 15 residues. Per the germline V gene, CDR1 is MDHEN and CDR2 is SYDVKM. Between the trimmed V and J ends, which lost 6 bases and 4 bases, there was a span of 16 bases. CDR3 region: CASSAPERGNQPQHF. The CDR3 DNA reads TGTGCCAGCAGCGCTCCCGAGAGGGGGAATCAGCCCCAGCATTTT.

The chain has TRBV7-2 and TRBJ2-7; 7 bases fit TRBD1. CDR3 length: 15 amino acids. J lost 4 bases, V lost 4 bases, and 10 bases had no gene match. CDR1 and CDR2 (germline): SGHTA, FQGNSA. The CDR3, as DNA: TGTGCCAGCAGCTCCCGGGACAGAGCAAAATACGAGCAGTACTTC. Its protein product is CASSSRDRAKYEQYF. Full variable domain (outside the CDR3, taken from reference TRBV7-2 and TRBJ2-7): GAGVSQSPSNKVTEKGKDVELRCDPISGHTALYWYRQSLGQGLEFLIYFQGNSAPDKSGLPSDRFSAERTGGSVSTLTIQRTQQEDSAVYLCASSSRDRAKYEQYFGPGTRLTVT.

The J gene is TRBJ1-4, the V gene TRBV19, with D perhaps matching TRBD1 (5 bases). Between the trimmed V and J ends, which lost 3 bases and 0 bases, there was a span of 8 bases. The germline V gene encodes CDR1 LNHDA and CDR2 SQIVND (reference sequence). The CDR3 contains 15 residues. CDR3 region: CASSIWGATNEKLFF. The CDR3 DNA reads as TGTGCCAGTAGTATCTGGGGGGCAACTAATGAAAAACTGTTTTTT.

J is TRBJ2-1 and V is TRBV5-1; a weak D match, TRBD2 (7 bases). From germline, CDR1 is SGHRS and CDR2 YFSETQ. V dropped 0 bases and J dropped 5 bases, with 12 bases sitting between them. This CDR3 contains 15 residues. The CDR3 DNA follows: TGCGCCAGCAGCTTGGTCGCGGGGGCGAACAATGAGCAGTTCTTC. It specifies CASSLVAGANNEQFF.

The chain carries TRBV19 and TRBJ1-5; D gene ambiguous. The CDR3 is 16 amino acids. The V gene lost 5 bases and the J gene lost 0 bases, with 14 bases spanning the gap. Looked up from germline, CDR1 is LNHDA and CDR2 is SQIVND (reference sequence). This CDR3 is CASSARREYSNQPQHF. As DNA, the CDR3 is TGTGCCAGTAGTGCCAGGAGGGAATATAGCAATCAGCCCCAGCATTTT.

V usage is TRBV5-1 and J usage is TRBJ1-1; the D gene is possibly TRBD1 (5 bases). The CDR3 loop spans 14 amino acids. Germline V gene sequence: CDR1 SGHRS, CDR2 YFSETQ. The ends were cut back, 4 bases at V and 5 bases at J, with 15 bases in the middle. This CDR3 is CASSRTGVATEAFF. DNA of the CDR3: TGCGCCAGCAGCCGGACGGGGGTGGCAACTGAAGCTTTCTTT. The full variable domain, rest sourced from reference TRBV5-1 and TRBJ1-1, is KAGVTQTPRYLIKTRGQQVTLSCSPISGHRSVSWYQQTPGQGLQFLFEYFSETQRNKGNFPGRFSGRQFSNSRSEMNVSTLELGDSALYLCASSRTGVATEAFFGQGTRLTVV.

The chain carries TRBV28 and TRBJ1-3; D gene uncertain. Germline V gives CDR1 MDHEN, CDR2 SYDVKM. Trimming shortened V by 5 bases and J by 0 bases, and 14 bases separated the two germline ends. This CDR3 contains 16 residues. CDR3 DNA: TGTGCCAGCAGTCGGTCATTGGGGAGCTCTGGAAACACCATATATTTT. This gives the protein CASSRSLGSSGNTIYF.